Listed here is a single T cell receptor (beta chain). Its antigen is not identified. This sample is drawn from a study of cytomegalovirus exposure and HLA in healthy donors. Study observations and caveats: Information on immune exposure was restricted to one variable (CMV serostatus).

Primers for the PCR totalled 60 Vbeta and 13 Jbeta. Generated by immunoSEQ multiplex PCR, the TCRdb table keeps only in-frame clones and is missing some. The profile shows 150,000 or so clones, about two thirds of them singletons. The germline CDR1 and CDR2 sequences are GTSNPN and SVGIG (reference sequence). The CDR3 sequence is 14 residues long. Trimming cost V 7 bases and J 7 bases, with 20 bases left between them. The sample taken for sequencing was PBMCs. The TCR sequence derives from a man in his thirties or forties in good health and CMV-seropositive. V is TRBV30 and J is TRBJ2-1; tentatively, D is TRBD2 (5 bases). Written as DNA, the CDR3 is TGTGCCTCGACCCGGCGGGCACTCTTGAATGAGCAGTTCTTC. Translated: CASTRRALLNEQFF.